This T cell receptor beta chain is from a study of regulatory T cells in long-lasting Graves disease. TCR beta libraries were built with iRepertoire HTBI primers and Arm-PCR of CDR3 regions. TCRdb re-derived calls from the multiplex PCR reads in MiXCR, one entry per CDR3 protein. The sample holds approximately 350,000 distinct CDR3 sequences, roughly 25% seen once. Time point specified: persistent/refractory GD, antithyroid drugs over 5 years with positive TRAb. The TCR library was made from RNA that had been extracted from PBMCs in TRIzol. This clonotype was observed at least ten times. Its antigen is as yet unknown. The germline V gene has CDR1 MDHEN and CDR2 SYDVKM. The CDR3 has 16 amino acids. V was pared by 5 bases and J by 1 base, with 15 bases between. Notes on the study in general: The number of shared public clonotypes was higher in persistent patients (more than 2,500) than new patients (around 960). Analyses excluded thyroid tissue, covering peripheral blood alone. Persistent Graves' patients possessed reduced TCR diversity relative to recently diagnosed ones.

The clonotype was recovered from a woman aged 40 to 55 with Graves disease. V is TRBV28 and J is TRBJ2-4; tentative D call: TRBD2 (5 bases). The specimen comprised peripheral blood mononuclear cells (PBMCs), sampled when the disease was refractory, from a patient treated with antithyroid drugs. CDR3: CASSKDGWEAKNIQYF. CDR3 sequence (DNA): TGTGCCAGCAGTAAAGACGGCTGGGAGGCCAAAAACATTCAGTACTTC.